Each of the 11 T cell receptor beta chains below was sequenced from the same sample in a study of blood T cell repertoires in COVID-19. TCRdb's copy holds only in-frame clones and misses some; the assay was immunoSEQ multiplex PCR. The sample contains about 190,000 clones, 87% of which appear only once. The material sequenced was peripheral blood. The receptors shown here come from a woman in her 70s with COVID-19, enrolled during active disease.

The chain links TRBV19 to TRBJ1-5; the match to TRBD1 covers 9 bases. V shed 5 bases, J shed 2 bases, and the junction held 10 bases outside the gene matches. The CDR3 runs to 17 residues. The germline CDR1 and CDR2 sequences are LNHDA and SQIVND (reference sequence). The CDR3 DNA is TGTGCCAGTAGTCTCCCACAGGGGGCGAGCGGCAATCAGCCCCAGCATTTT. This gives the protein CASSLPQGASGNQPQHF.

The chain is built from TRBV9 and TRBJ2-3; D perhaps matches TRBD1 (6 bases). The V gene lost 4 bases and the J gene lost 5 bases, with 14 bases spanning the gap. Germline CDR1 SGDLS, CDR2 YYNGEE. CDR3 length: 14 residues. The DNA for the CDR3 is TGTGCCAGCAGCATAAGGACAGAGCTAGATACGCAGTATTTT. It yields the protein CASSIRTELDTQYF. Complete variable domain (other parts from reference TRBV9 and TRBJ2-3): DSGVTQTPKHLITATGQRVTLRCSPRSGDLSVYWYQQSLDQGLQFLIQYYNGEERAKGNILERFSAQQFPDLHSELNLSSLELGDSALYFCASSIRTELDTQYFGPGTRLTVL.

The chain has TRBV24-1 and TRBJ1-2, with 8 bases aligning to TRBD1. This CDR3 is 14 amino acids long. With V trimmed by 4 bases and J by 7 bases, 7 bases remained unmatched. From germline, CDR1 is KGHDR and CDR2 SFDVKD. The CDR3 DNA reads as TGTGCCACCAGTGACTTCGGACAGGGCGGTGGCTACACCTTC. As protein: CATSDFGQGGGYTF.

This chain links TRBV18 with TRBJ2-7; D remains unclear. V dropped 2 bases and J dropped 5 bases, with 4 bases sitting between them. The germline CDR1 and CDR2 sequences are KGHSH and LQKENI. The CDR3 length is 11 residues. The CDR3 DNA reads as TGTGCCAGCTCACCAGGAGACGAGCAGTACTTC. Amino acid sequence: CASSPGDEQYF.

This clone came up a few times. V usage is TRBV29-1 and J usage is TRBJ1-2; D remains ambiguous. The CDR3 has 10 residues. Per the germline V gene, CDR1 is SQVTM and CDR2 is ANQGSEA. V lost 7 bases and J 4 bases, leaving 7 bases between the germline ends. The CDR3 coding sequence is TGCAGCGACCTCGGCTATGGCTACACCTTC. Translating it yields CSDLGYGYTF.

V and J are TRBV28 and TRBJ2-5, with 12 bases lining up with TRBD2. The germline V gene has CDR1 MDHEN and CDR2 SYDVKM. The CDR3 sequence is 14 residues long. The trim removed 6 bases at V and 2 bases at J, leaving 1 base unmatched. For the CDR3, the DNA is TGTGCCAGCAGGCTAGCGGGAGGGCAAGAGACCCAGTACTTC. Its protein product is CASRLAGGQETQYF.

CDR3 in amino acids: CAISPSGQGYQPQHF. The CDR3 nucleotides are TGTGCCATCAGCCCGTCGGGACAGGGGTATCAGCCCCAGCATTTT. V and J are TRBV10-3 and TRBJ1-5, with TRBD1 identical over 10 bases. CDR3 length: 15 amino acids. Germline assignment: CDR1 ENHRY and CDR2 SYGVKD. Trimming removed 6 bases from V and 5 bases from J; junction bases left unmatched: 7.

CDR3: CASSQGQPKNYGYTF. The DNA for the CDR3 is TGTGCCAGCAGCCAGGGACAGCCGAAGAACTATGGCTACACCTTC. J is TRBJ1-2 and V is TRBV11-3, with TRBD1 matching over 7 bases. The CDR3 runs to 15 residues. CDR1 SGHNT and CDR2 YENEEA come from the germline V gene. V shed 5 bases, J shed 2 bases, and the junction held 8 bases outside the gene matches.

V gene TRBV14 combines with J gene TRBJ2-5; D is perhaps TRBD1 (6 bases). The ends were cut back, 0 bases at V and 4 bases at J, with 12 bases in the middle. This CDR3 spans 15 amino acids. The germline CDR1 and CDR2 sequences are SGHDN and FVKESK. The CDR3 DNA is TGTGCCAGCAGCCAAGAAATCACCAGGGGAGAGACCCAGTACTTC. Translation gives CASSQEITRGETQYF.

CDR3 protein: CASSPRTGRDTEAFF. The CDR3 coding sequence is TGTGCCAGCAGCCCCAGGACAGGGAGGGACACTGAAGCTTTCTTT. The J gene is TRBJ1-1, the V gene TRBV5-4; 8 bases line up with TRBD1. Germline assignment: CDR1 SGHNT and CDR2 YYREEE (reference sequence). This CDR3 has 15 residues. Trimming at V came to 4 bases and at J to 3 bases, leaving 8 bases not matched to a gene.

The chain recombines TRBV7-9 with TRBJ1-1; D perhaps matches TRBD1 (5 bases). V was cut by 5 bases and J by 4 bases, with 11 bases left in between. Germline V gene lookup returns CDR1 SEHNR and CDR2 FQNEAQ (reference sequence). CDR3 length: 13 residues. This chain's CDR3 is CASSPQQVTEAFF. The CDR3 DNA reads TGTGCCAGCAGCCCTCAACAGGTCACTGAAGCTTTCTTT.